The clone carrying this T cell receptor (beta chain) was seen repeatedly, ten times or more. Its antigen is still unknown. The TCR beta library used iRepertoire HTBI primers with Arm-PCR amplification of CDR3. TCRdb redid the calling of the multiplex PCR reads with MiXCR, one entry per CDR3 protein. The sample consists of approximately 350,000 distinct CDR3 sequences, roughly 17% of them appearing once. These data belong to a study of regulatory T cells in long-lasting Graves disease. This CDR3 region has 16 residues. Trimming removed 4 bases from V and 1 base from J, with 17 bases in between. The germline gives CDR1 SGDLS, CDR2 YYNGEE. Study results and caveats: Patients with persistent disease showed a bias toward TRBV28, TRBJ1-2 and TRBJ2-5.

Time point defined: newly diagnosed GD, antithyroid drugs for less than 3 months. PBMCs provided the RNA from which the TCR library was made. These data are also associated with another study on T cells in Graves' hyperthyroidism and ophthalmopathy. That paper notes: In patients aged 18 to 65, hyperthyroidism was newly diagnosed, with duration under 2 months. Uncontrolled infection, other autoimmune disease, pregnancy or lactation barred patients from enrollment. The majority of expanded thyroid clonotypes above 0.001 also appeared in blood.

This clonotype was obtained from a middle-aged man with Graves disease. The source was peripheral blood mononuclear cells (PBMCs), collected at new diagnosis, from a patient treated with antithyroid drugs. The chain is built from TRBV9 and TRBJ2-5; the D call may be TRBD1 or TRBD2 (6 bases each). The CDR3: CASSISGWGAQETQYF. CDR3 bases: TGTGCCAGCAGCATCTCCGGCTGGGGGGCCCAAGAGACCCAGTACTTC.